This T cell receptor beta chain was observed in a study of cytomegalovirus exposure and HLA in healthy donors. Study details: A prior study identified some 100 million unique TCR beta sequences from about 179 million T cells. Unique TCRs from HLA-typed donors, around 79 million of them, were held in an early data release.

13 Jbeta primers and 60 Vbeta primers were used for the PCR. The assay was immunoSEQ multiplex PCR, and TCRdb's table has in-frame clones only and misses some. There are more than 95,000 clones in the sample, with more than 0.8% held by the top ten. Germline lookup yields CDR1 MNHEY and CDR2 SVGAGI. The CDR3 consists of 14 residues. Trimming removed 4 bases at V and 6 bases at J, with 15 bases between. The rearrangement uses TRBV6-5 and TRBJ1-1, with D maybe TRBD1 (6 bases). The TCR was taken from a young man in good health and CMV-seronegative. The specimen sequenced was PBMCs. CDR3 sequence: CASSSTRGPAEAFF. The CDR3 DNA reads as TGTGCCAGCAGTTCAACCAGGGGTCCGGCTGAAGCTTTCTTT.